This T cell receptor (beta chain) was recorded in a study of cytomegalovirus exposure and HLA in healthy donors. This clone was counted between two and nine times. As yet, its antigen is unknown. In nominal health when sampled, donors likely had unrecorded immune exposures nonetheless. Whole-study results and caveats: Several of the most significant clusters appeared linked to common viral pathogens, based on a later analysis. A reported reduction in N-insertions relative to the approximately 640-donor mean was seen in an Asian-associated ancestry cluster in a later analysis.

A multiplex PCR was run with 60 Vbeta primers and 13 Jbeta primers. The table came from immunoSEQ multiplex PCR; TCRdb's copy has only in-frame clones and leaves some out. Of 200,000 to 250,000 clones in the sample, 82% were seen once. The CDR3 covers 15 residues. Germline V CDR1 and CDR2: SGHAT, FQNNGV. V was shortened by 4 bases and J by 2 bases, with 12 bases between the two germline ends. The TCR sequence derives from a woman in her thirties or forties in good health and CMV-seronegative. V usage is TRBV11-2 and J usage is TRBJ2-1, with D perhaps matching TRBD2 (6 bases). Material: PBMCs. DNA for the CDR3: TGTGCCAGCAGCTCATCTAGCGTTACCTACAATGAGCAGTTCTTC. Protein: CASSSSSVTYNEQFF.